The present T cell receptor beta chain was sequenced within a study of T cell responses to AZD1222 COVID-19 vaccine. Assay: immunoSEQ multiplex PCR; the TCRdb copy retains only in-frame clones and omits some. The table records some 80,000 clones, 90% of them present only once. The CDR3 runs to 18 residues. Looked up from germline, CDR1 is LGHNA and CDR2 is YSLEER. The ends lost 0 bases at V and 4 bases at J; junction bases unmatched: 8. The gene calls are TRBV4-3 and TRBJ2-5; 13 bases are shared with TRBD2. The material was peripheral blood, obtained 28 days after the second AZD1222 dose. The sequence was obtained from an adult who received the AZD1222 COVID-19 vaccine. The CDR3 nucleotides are TGCGCCAGCAGCCAAGAAGGGGACGGGACTAGCGGGATAGAGACCCAGTACTTC. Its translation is CASSQEGDGTSGIETQYF.